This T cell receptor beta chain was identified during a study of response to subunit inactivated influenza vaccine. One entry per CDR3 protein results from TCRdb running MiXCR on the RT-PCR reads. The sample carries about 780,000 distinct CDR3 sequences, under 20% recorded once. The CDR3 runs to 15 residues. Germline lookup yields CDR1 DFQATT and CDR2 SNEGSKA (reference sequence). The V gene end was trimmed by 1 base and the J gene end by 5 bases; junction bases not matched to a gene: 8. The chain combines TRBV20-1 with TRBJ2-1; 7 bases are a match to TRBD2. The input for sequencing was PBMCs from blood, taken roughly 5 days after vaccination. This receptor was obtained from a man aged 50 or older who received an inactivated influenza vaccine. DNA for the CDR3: TGCAGTGCTAGAGGGGCTAGCGGCGGTAACAATGAGCAGTTCTTC. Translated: CSARGASGGNNEQFF.